The rows below give T cell receptor beta chains drawn from one sample of a study of blood T cell repertoires in COVID-19. The method was immunoSEQ multiplex PCR; TCRdb's version includes in-frame clones alone and lacks a portion of them. The data show 200,000 or so clones, more than 75% seen once. Specimen: peripheral blood. These receptors were obtained from a person aged 65 to 85 with COVID-19, enrolled during active disease. Both conserved end residues are part of each CDR3. D genes are given only for firm matches. A row's size may be missing; if present it is once, few, many or a size class.

.,TRBV6-2/TRBV6-3,TRBD2,TRBJ2-5,CASSRSGGTRQTQYF,TGTGCCAGCAGTCGTAGCGGGGGGACCAGGCAGACCCAGTACTTC
.,TRBV7-2,.,TRBJ1-5,CASSLSLAQPQHF,TGTGCCAGCAGCTTATCCCTGGCCCAGCCCCAGCATTTT
.,TRBV19,TRBD1,TRBJ2-7,CATQGARGLYEQYF,TGTGCCACCCAGGGGGCCAGGGGGCTCTACGAGCAGTACTTC
.,TRBV29-1,.,TRBJ1-1,CSVARGRAEAFF,TGCAGCGTTGCCAGGGGACGGGCTGAAGCTTTCTTT
.,TRBV11-2,.,TRBJ2-2,CASSPKVLAASMNTGELFF,TGTGCCAGCAGCCCGAAGGTACTAGCAGCAAGTATGAACACCGGGGAGCTGTTTTTT
.,TRBV29-1,.,TRBJ2-5,CSVGGQLVVAQETQYF,TGCAGCGTCGGGGGACAGTTGGTGGTCGCTCAAGAGACCCAGTACTTC
few,TRBV6-5,.,TRBJ2-1,CASSPQFSTYNEQFF,TGTGCCAGCAGCCCACAGTTTTCTACCTACAATGAGCAGTTCTTC
.,TRBV11-3,TRBD2,TRBJ2-3,CASSPSRGGTDTQYF,TGTGCCAGCAGCCCGTCGCGGGGGGGCACAGATACGCAGTATTTT
.,TRBV30,.,TRBJ2-2,CAWDRPGGELFF,TGTGCCTGGGACCGGCCAGGCGGGGAGCTGTTTTTT
.,TRBV4-1,TRBD1,TRBJ2-5,CASSQTGAQETQYF,TGCGCCAGCAGCCAGACAGGGGCCCAAGAGACCCAGTACTTC
.,TRBV6-6,.,TRBJ2-5,CASIRGADKETQYF,TGTGCCAGCATACGGGGGGCAGATAAAGAGACCCAGTACTTC
.,TRBV6-6,.,TRBJ2-1,CASSYRGWDEQFF,TGTGCCAGCAGTTATCGCGGGTGGGATGAGCAGTTCTTC
.,TRBV14,TRBD1,TRBJ1-1,CASSQAPGTVMNTEAFF,TGTGCCAGCAGCCAAGCACCGGGGACAGTGATGAACACTGAAGCTTTCTTT
.,TRBV6-5,TRBD1,TRBJ2-1,CASSKTGDNEQFF,TGTGCCAGCAGTAAAACAGGGGACAATGAGCAGTTCTTC
.,TRBV9,TRBD2,TRBJ2-7,CARAGWLAGAEQYF,TGTGCCAGAGCCGGTTGGTTAGCGGGAGCCGAGCAGTACTTC
few,TRBV11-2,TRBD1,TRBJ1-2,CASSLARAGGGYTF,TGTGCCAGCAGCTTAGCTCGGGCAGGGGGTGGCTACACCTTC
.,TRBV10-3,TRBD1,TRBJ2-7,CAISELGVRVRTGRYEQYF,TGTGCCATCAGTGAGTTGGGTGTCAGGGTTAGGACAGGGAGGTACGAGCAGTACTTC
once,TRBV6-5,.,TRBJ1-1,CASSSSHGGKDHEAFF,TGTGCCAGCAGTTCCTCACACGGGGGTAAGGACCATGAAGCTTTCTTT
many,TRBV9,TRBD1,TRBJ2-2,CASTFKPGTGATGELFF,TGTGCCAGCACCTTTAAACCCGGGACAGGGGCCACCGGGGAGCTGTTTTTT
.,TRBV13,.,TRBJ1-2,CASSLIMYGYTF,TGTGCCAGCAGCTTAATTATGTATGGCTACACCTTC
.,TRBV27,.,TRBJ2-1,CASRGDSKIREQFF,TGTGCCAGCAGGGGGGACTCCAAGATTCGTGAGCAGTTCTTC
.,TRBV19,.,TRBJ1-1,CASDAGGDTEAFF,TGTGCCTCCGACGCGGGAGGGGACACTGAAGCTTTCTTT
.,TRBV9,.,TRBJ2-6,CASSVAGTLGANVLTF,TGTGCCAGCAGCGTTGCAGGGACTCTGGGGGCCAACGTCCTGACTTTC
few,TRBV10-2,.,TRBJ2-2,CASTDFTGELFF,TGCGCCAGCACCGACTTTACCGGGGAGCTGTTTTTT
many,TRBV4-1,TRBD2,TRBJ2-2,CASSLRGGRTGELFF,TGCGCCAGCAGCCTGCGCGGGGGGCGTACCGGGGAGCTGTTTTTT
.,TRBV28,TRBD2,TRBJ2-7,CASTFGRGRVTYEQYF,TGTGCCAGCACCTTCGGACGGGGGAGGGTCACCTACGAGCAGTACTTC
.,TRBV28,.,TRBJ2-1,CASTLSGGNEQFF,TGTGCCAGCACTCTCAGTGGGGGGAACGAGCAGTTCTTC
.,TRBV7-9,.,TRBJ2-2,CASRQLDRRSGELFF,TGTGCCAGCAGACAACTGGATCGGAGGTCCGGGGAGCTGTTTTTT
.,TRBV27,TRBD1,TRBJ1-2,CASSPGQGSGYTF,TGTGCCAGCAGCCCGGGACAGGGTAGTGGCTACACCTTC
once,TRBV19,.,TRBJ2-1,CASTRGGAGENNEQFF,TGTGCCAGTACCCGAGGGGGGGCGGGAGAAAACAATGAGCAGTTCTTC
few,TRBV18,TRBD1,TRBJ2-3,CASSPGTGYTDTQYF,TGTGCCAGCTCACCTGGGACAGGGTACACAGATACGCAGTATTTT
.,TRBV4-1,TRBD2,TRBJ2-1,CASSPGTSDYHEQFF,TGCGCCAGCAGCCCCGGGACTAGCGATTACCATGAGCAGTTCTTC
.,TRBV19,TRBD2,TRBJ2-7,CASSIVGLAGGSVYEQYF,TGTGCCAGTAGTATAGTTGGTCTAGCGGGAGGGTCGGTCTACGAGCAGTACTTC
.,TRBV6-1,.,TRBJ2-2,CASSENYNTGELFF,TGTGCCAGCAGTGAAAACTACAACACCGGGGAGCTGTTTTTT
.,TRBV6-4,.,TRBJ2-2,CASSGRAGTGELFF,TGTGCCAGCAGTGGTCGGGCGGGGACCGGGGAGCTGTTTTTT
.,TRBV7-2,.,TRBJ1-2,CASSLVLIYGYTF,TGTGCCAGCAGCTTAGTACTTATATATGGCTACACCTTC
.,TRBV29-1,TRBD1,TRBJ1-5,CSVEWDRGLSNQPQHF,TGCAGCGTTGAGTGGGACAGGGGGCTTAGCAATCAGCCCCAGCATTTT
.,TRBV5-1,TRBD1,TRBJ1-3,CASSLVTGTGFSGNTIYF,TGCGCCAGCAGCTTGGTTACCGGGACAGGCTTCTCTGGAAACACCATATATTTT
.,TRBV4-1,TRBD2,TRBJ2-7,CASSQEGRTSEQYF,TGCGCCAGCAGCCAAGAGGGTCGGACTAGCGAGCAGTACTTC
.,TRBV30,TRBD1,TRBJ1-6,CAWSAAVRGANSPLHF,TGTGCCTGGAGTGCCGCGGTCAGGGGGGCTAATTCACCCCTCCACTTT
.,TRBV3-1/TRBV3-2,.,TRBJ1-1,CASTPRRVNTEAFF,TGTGCCAGCACCCCCCGCCGCGTGAACACTGAAGCTTTCTTT
.,TRBV5-1,TRBD2,TRBJ2-1,CASSLEAGGLDEQFF,TGCGCCAGCAGCTTGGAAGCGGGAGGGTTGGATGAGCAGTTCTTC
.,TRBV10-3,.,TRBJ1-2,CAIGQGYYGYTF,TGTGCCATCGGCCAGGGTTACTATGGCTACACCTTC
few,TRBV5-5,TRBD1,TRBJ1-5,CASSASFRDRVIHQPQHF,TGTGCCAGCAGCGCATCGTTCCGGGACAGGGTAATTCATCAGCCCCAGCATTTT
.,TRBV11-1,.,TRBJ2-5,CASSLGTAYQETQYF,TGTGCCAGCAGCTTAGGGACAGCGTACCAAGAGACCCAGTACTTC
.,TRBV4-2,.,TRBJ1-2,CASSRLQGREDGYTF,TGTGCCAGCAGCCGATTACAGGGCAGAGAGGATGGCTACACCTTC
.,TRBV9,TRBD2,TRBJ2-1,CASSVGLAGGRYEQFF,TGTGCCAGCAGCGTGGGACTAGCGGGGGGACGGTATGAGCAGTTCTTC
.,TRBV30,.,TRBJ2-1,CAWSVISDEQFF,TGTGCCTGGAGTGTGATCAGCGATGAGCAGTTCTTC
.,TRBV2,.,TRBJ1-5,CASSGGLTNSNQPQHF,TGTGCCAGCAGTGGCGGACTGACAAATAGCAATCAGCCCCAGCATTTT
.,TRBV10-2,.,TRBJ1-2,CAAQPSNTGDGGYTF,TGCGCCGCACAGCCTTCGAATACGGGGGATGGCGGCTACACCTTC
.,TRBV15,.,TRBJ1-6,CATSRDNYNSPLHF,TGTGCCACCAGCAGAGATAACTATAATTCACCCCTCCACTTT
.,TRBV7-2,TRBD1,TRBJ2-2,CASSLAIRTGLFRNTGELFF,TGTGCCAGCAGCTTAGCGATTCGGACAGGGCTATTCAGGAACACCGGGGAGCTGTTTTTT
.,TRBV5-4,.,TRBJ1-2,CASSLVGVDYGYTF,TGTGCCAGCAGCTTGGTAGGGGTCGATTATGGCTACACCTTC
once,TRBV6-5,.,TRBJ2-5,CASRLDLQETQYF,TGTGCCAGCAGACTAGATCTACAAGAGACCCAGTACTTC
.,TRBV18,TRBD2,TRBJ2-3,CASSSASGTSGTDTQYF,TGTGCCAGCTCATCAGCCTCCGGGACTAGCGGCACAGATACGCAGTATTTT